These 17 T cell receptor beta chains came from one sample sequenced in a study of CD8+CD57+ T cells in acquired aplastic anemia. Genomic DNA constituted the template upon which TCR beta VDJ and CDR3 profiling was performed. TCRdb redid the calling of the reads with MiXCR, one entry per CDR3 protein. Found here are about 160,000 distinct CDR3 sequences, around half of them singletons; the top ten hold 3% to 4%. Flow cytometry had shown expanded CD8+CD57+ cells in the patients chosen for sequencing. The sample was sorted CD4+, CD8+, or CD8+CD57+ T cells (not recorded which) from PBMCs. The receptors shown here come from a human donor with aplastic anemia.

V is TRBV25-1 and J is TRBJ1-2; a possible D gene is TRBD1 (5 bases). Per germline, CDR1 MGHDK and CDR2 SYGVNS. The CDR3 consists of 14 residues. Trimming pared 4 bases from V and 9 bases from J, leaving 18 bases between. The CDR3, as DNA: TGTGCCAGCAGTGCGGACACCCCCCTGAGGCGCTACACCTTC. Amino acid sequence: CASSADTPLRRYTF.

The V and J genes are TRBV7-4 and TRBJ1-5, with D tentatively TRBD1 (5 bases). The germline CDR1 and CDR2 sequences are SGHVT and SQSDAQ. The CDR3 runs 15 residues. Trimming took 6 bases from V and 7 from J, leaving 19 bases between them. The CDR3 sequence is CASSSIPGPRQPQHF. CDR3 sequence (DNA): TGTGCCAGCAGTTCCATTCCGGGACCAAGACAGCCCCAGCATTTT.

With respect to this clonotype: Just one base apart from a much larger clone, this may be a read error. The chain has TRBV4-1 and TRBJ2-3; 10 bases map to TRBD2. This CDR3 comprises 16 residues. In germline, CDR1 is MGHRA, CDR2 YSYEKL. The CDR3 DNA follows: TGCGCCTGCAGCCAAGAGGATCGACTAGCGGGTAATACGCAGTATTTT. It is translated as CACSQEDRLAGNTQYF.

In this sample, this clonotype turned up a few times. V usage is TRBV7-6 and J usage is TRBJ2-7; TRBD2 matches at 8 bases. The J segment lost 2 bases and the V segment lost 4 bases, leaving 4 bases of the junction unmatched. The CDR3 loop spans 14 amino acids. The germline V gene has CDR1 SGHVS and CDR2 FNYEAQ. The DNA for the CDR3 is TGTGCCAGCAGCTCCGGGACTAGAGCCTACGAGCAGTACTTC. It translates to CASSSGTRAYEQYF.

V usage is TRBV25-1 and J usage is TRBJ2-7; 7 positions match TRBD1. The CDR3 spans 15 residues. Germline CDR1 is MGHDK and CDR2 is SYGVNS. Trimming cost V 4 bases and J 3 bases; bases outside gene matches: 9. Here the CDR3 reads CASSATGQPVYEQYF. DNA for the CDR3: TGTGCCAGCAGTGCAACGGGACAGCCAGTCTACGAGCAGTACTTC.

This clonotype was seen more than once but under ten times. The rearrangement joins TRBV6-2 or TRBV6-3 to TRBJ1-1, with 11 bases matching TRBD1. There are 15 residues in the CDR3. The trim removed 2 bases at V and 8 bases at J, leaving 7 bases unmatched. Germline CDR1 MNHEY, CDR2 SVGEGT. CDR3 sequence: CASSYGQGAISEAFF. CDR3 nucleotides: TGTGCCAGCAGTTACGGACAGGGGGCGATATCCGAAGCTTTCTTT.

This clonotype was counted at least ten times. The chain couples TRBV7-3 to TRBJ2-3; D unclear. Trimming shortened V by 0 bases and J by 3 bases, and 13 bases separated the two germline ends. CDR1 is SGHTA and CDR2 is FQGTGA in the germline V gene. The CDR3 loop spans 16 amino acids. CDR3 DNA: TGTGCCAGCAGCTTAACCGGCCGGGTGGGGACAGATACGCAGTATTTT. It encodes CASSLTGRVGTDTQYF.

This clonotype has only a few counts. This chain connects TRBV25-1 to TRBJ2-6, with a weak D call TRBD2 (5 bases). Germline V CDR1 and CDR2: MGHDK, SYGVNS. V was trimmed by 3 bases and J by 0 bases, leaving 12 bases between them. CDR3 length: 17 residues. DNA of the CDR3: TGTGCCAGCAGTGAGGCGGGCGGCAGCTCTGGGGCCAACGTCCTGACTTTC. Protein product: CASSEAGGSSGANVLTF.

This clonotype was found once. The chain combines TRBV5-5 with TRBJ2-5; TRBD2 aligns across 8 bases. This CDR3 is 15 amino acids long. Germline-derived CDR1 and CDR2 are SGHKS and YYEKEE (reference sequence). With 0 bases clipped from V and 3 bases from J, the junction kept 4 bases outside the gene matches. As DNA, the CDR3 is TGTGCCAGCAGCTTGGACGGGGGGGCCGAAGAGACCCAGTACTTC. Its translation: CASSLDGGAEETQYF.

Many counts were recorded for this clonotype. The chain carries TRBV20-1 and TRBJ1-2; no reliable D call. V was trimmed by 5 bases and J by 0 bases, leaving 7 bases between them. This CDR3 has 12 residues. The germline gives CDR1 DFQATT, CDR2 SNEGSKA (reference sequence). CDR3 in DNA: TGCAGTGCTTCAACAGCTAACTATGGCTACACCTTC. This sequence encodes CSASTANYGYTF.

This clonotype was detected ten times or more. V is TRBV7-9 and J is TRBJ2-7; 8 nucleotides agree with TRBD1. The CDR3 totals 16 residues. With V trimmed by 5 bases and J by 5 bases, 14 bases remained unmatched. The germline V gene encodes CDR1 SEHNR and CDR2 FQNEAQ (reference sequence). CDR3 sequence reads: CASSRNHRDRWNEQYF. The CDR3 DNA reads TGTGCCAGCAGCCGGAACCACCGGGACAGGTGGAACGAGCAGTACTTC.

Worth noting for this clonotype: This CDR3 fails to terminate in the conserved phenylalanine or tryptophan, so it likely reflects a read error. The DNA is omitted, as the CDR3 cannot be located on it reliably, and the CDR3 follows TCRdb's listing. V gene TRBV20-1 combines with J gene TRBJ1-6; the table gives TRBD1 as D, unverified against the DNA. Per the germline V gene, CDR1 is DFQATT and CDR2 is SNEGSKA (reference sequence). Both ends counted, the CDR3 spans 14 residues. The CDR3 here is CSARPGQGDSPLYS.

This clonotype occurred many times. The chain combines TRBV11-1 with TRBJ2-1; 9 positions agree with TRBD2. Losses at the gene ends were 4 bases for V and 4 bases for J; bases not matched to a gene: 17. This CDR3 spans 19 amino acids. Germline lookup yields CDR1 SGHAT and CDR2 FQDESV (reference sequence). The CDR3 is CASSSPSGAARHRYNEQFF. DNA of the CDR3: TGTGCCAGCAGCTCGCCTAGCGGGGCGGCGAGGCATCGGTACAATGAGCAGTTCTTC. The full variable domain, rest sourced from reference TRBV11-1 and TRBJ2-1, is EAEVAQSPRYKITEKSQAVAFWCDPISGHATLYWYRQILGQGPELLVQFQDESVVDDSQLPKDRFSAERLKGVDSTLKIQPAELGDSAMYLCASSSPSGAARHRYNEQFFGPGTRLTVL.

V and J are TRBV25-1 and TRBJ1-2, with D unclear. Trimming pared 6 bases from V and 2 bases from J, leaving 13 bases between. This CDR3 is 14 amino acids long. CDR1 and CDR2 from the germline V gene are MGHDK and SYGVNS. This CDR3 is CASSVDGTNYGYTF. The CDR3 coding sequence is TGTGCCAGCAGCGTAGATGGAACCAACTATGGCTACACCTTC.

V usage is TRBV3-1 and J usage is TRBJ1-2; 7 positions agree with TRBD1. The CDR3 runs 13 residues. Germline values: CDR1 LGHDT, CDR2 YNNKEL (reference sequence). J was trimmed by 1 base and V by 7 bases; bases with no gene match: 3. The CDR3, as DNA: TGTGCCAGCACCGCAGGGGGTAACTATGGCTACACCTTC. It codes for CASTAGGNYGYTF.

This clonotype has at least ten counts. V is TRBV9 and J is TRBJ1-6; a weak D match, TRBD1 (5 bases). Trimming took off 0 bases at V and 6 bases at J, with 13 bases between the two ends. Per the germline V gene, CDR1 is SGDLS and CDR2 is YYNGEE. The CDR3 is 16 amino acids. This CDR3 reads CASSVGGNMINSPLHF. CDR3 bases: TGTGCCAGCAGCGTAGGGGGGAACATGATTAATTCACCCCTCCACTTT.

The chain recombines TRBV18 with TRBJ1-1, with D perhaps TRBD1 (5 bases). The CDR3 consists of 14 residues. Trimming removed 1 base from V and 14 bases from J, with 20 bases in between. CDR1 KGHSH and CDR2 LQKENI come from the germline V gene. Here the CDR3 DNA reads TGTGCCAGCTCACCACTGGACACGGGAGCGGTCCCGTTCTTT. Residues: CASSPLDTGAVPFF.